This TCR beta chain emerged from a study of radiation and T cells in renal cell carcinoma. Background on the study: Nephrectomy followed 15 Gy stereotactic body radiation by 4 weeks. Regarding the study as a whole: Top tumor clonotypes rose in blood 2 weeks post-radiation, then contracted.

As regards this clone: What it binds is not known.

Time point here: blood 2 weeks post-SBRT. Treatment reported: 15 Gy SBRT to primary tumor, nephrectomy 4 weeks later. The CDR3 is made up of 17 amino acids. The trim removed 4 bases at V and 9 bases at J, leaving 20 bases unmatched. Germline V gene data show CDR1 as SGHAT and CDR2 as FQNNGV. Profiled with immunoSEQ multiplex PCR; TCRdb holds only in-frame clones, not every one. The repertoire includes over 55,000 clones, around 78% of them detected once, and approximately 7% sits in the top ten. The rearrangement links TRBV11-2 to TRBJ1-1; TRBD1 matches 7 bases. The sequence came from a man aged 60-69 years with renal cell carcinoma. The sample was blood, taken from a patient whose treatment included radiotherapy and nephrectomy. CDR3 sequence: CASSYGTDLHRPIKAFF. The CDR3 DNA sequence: TGTGCCAGCAGCTATGGGACAGATCTTCACCGCCCAATTAAAGCTTTCTTT.